These 19 T cell receptor beta chains were sequenced from one sample in a study of T cells after yellow fever vaccination. TCRdb analysed the 5' RACE reads with MiXCR anew, one entry per CDR3 protein. This table holds about 260,000 distinct CDR3 sequences, 13% found once. The sample was CD4+ T cells sorted from PBMCs, taken 45 days after the yellow fever booster vaccination. The receptors here all came from a young man who received the YFV17D yellow fever vaccine.

This clonotype showed up just a few times. The rearrangement links TRBV20-1 to TRBJ2-3; 7 bases align to TRBD2. Trimming took 6 bases from V and 10 from J; bases not matched to a gene: 7. The CDR3 runs 11 residues. CDR1 DFQATT and CDR2 SNEGSKA come from the germline V gene (reference sequence). The CDR3 DNA sequence: TGCAGTGCCCTCTCTAGCGGCCCGCAGTATTTT. Protein sequence: CSALSSGPQYF.

This clonotype was observed at least ten times. This chain joins TRBV7-9 and TRBJ2-7, with 8 nucleotides matching TRBD1. Germline V CDR1 and CDR2: SEHNR, FQNEAQ (reference sequence). The CDR3 totals 15 residues. The junction had 4 bases not matched to a gene; V was cut back by 1 base and J by 2 bases. CDR3 loop: CASSLGQGSTYEQYF. Written as DNA, the CDR3 is TGTGCCAGCAGCTTAGGACAGGGGTCGACCTACGAGCAGTACTTC.

This clonotype turned up a few times. V is TRBV20-1 and J is TRBJ1-2; no definite D call. The CDR3 has 14 residues. CDR1 DFQATT and CDR2 SNEGSKA come from the germline V gene (reference sequence). V gave up 3 bases and J gave up 1 base, with 12 bases separating them. CDR3 sequence (DNA): TGCAGTGCTAGTATGGGCGTCGGTAACTATGGCTACACCTTC. This translates into CSASMGVGNYGYTF.

This rearrangement joins TRBV20-1 to TRBJ1-5; D is undetermined. This CDR3 has 12 residues. The germline V gene has CDR1 DFQATT and CDR2 SNEGSKA (reference sequence). Trimming took off 3 bases at V and 6 bases at J, with 9 bases between the two ends. For the CDR3, the DNA is TGCAGTGCTAGTCGAGCGGGTCAGCCCCAGCATTTT. Its protein is CSASRAGQPQHF.

This clonotype was seen a handful of times. V and J are TRBV6-1 and TRBJ2-5; D perhaps matches TRBD2 (5 bases). This CDR3 has 13 amino acids. The germline gives CDR1 MNHNS, CDR2 SASEGT. V shed 7 bases and J shed 7 bases, with 16 bases lying between them. As DNA, the CDR3 is TGTGCCAGCACGTCCTCCCGGGATCGGACCCAGTACTTC. Its translation: CASTSSRDRTQYF.

The sample holds a few counts of this clonotype. This chain joins TRBV9 and TRBJ2-3; no reliable D call. Germline lookup yields CDR1 SGDLS and CDR2 YYNGEE. Trimming stripped 2 bases from V and 1 base from J, with 11 bases between. This CDR3 comprises 15 residues. CDR3 sequence (DNA): TGTGCCAGCAGCGTCTCGCCGAGCGGCACAGATACGCAGTATTTT. Amino acid sequence: CASSVSPSGTDTQYF. The complete variable domain, with remaining parts taken from reference TRBV9 and TRBJ2-3, reads DSGVTQTPKHLITATGQRVTLRCSPRSGDLSVYWYQQSLDQGLQFLIQYYNGEERAKGNILERFSAQQFPDLHSELNLSSLELGDSALYFCASSVSPSGTDTQYFGPGTRLTVL.

This clonotype was seen more than once but under ten times. This chain uses TRBV7-6 with TRBJ2-7; D not certain. Per the germline V gene, CDR1 is SGHVS and CDR2 is FNYEAQ. This CDR3 is 14 amino acids long. Trimming pared 1 base from V and 3 bases from J, leaving 10 bases between. CDR3 loop: CASSLGTEFYEQYF. The CDR3 DNA reads as TGTGCCAGCAGCTTAGGGACGGAATTCTACGAGCAGTACTTC.

The CDR3 is CATAKGSYEQYF. For the CDR3, the DNA is TGTGCCACCGCGAAGGGCTCCTACGAGCAGTACTTC. The chain couples TRBV10-3 to TRBJ2-7, with D unresolved. Germline V CDR1 and CDR2: ENHRY, SYGVKD. This CDR3 has 12 amino acids. Trimming took off 10 bases at V and 0 bases at J, with 10 bases between the two ends.

The chain uses TRBV15 and TRBJ2-3, with D perhaps TRBD1 or TRBD2 (5 bases each). The CDR3 has 14 residues. Germline CDR1 is LNHNV and CDR2 is YYDKDF (reference sequence). Trimming removed 1 base at V and 10 bases at J, with 15 bases between. The CDR3 protein is CATSRGGGPGAQYF. DNA for the CDR3: TGTGCCACCAGCAGAGGTGGGGGACCGGGTGCGCAGTATTTT. Based on the CDR3 plus reference TRBV15 and TRBJ2-3, the full variable domain is DAMVIQNPRYQVTQFGKPVTLSCSQTLNHNVMYWYQQKSSQAPKLLFHYYDKDFNNEADTPDNFQSRRPNTSFCFLDIRSPGLGDTAMYLCATSRGGGPGAQYFGPGTRLTVL.

There are a few counts of this clonotype. J is TRBJ2-5 and V is TRBV6-2 or TRBV6-3; the match to TRBD1 covers 9 bases. CDR3 length equals 16 residues. Trimming cost V 5 bases and J 0 bases; bases outside gene matches: 7. Germline V lookup: CDR1 MNHEY, CDR2 SVGEGT. CDR3 sequence: CASSRTGAVDQETQYF. As DNA, the CDR3 is TGTGCCAGCAGTCGGACAGGGGCGGTGGACCAAGAGACCCAGTACTTC.

The chain carries TRBV27 and TRBJ1-2; 11 bases align to TRBD1. The CDR3 consists of 15 residues. Germline V gene sequence: CDR1 MNHEY, CDR2 SMNVEV (reference sequence). The junction had 10 bases not matched to a gene; V was cut back by 5 bases and J by 8 bases. In DNA, the CDR3 is TGTGCCAGCAGTCGCCTAACCGGGACAGGGGGGGGCTACACCTTC. This encodes CASSRLTGTGGGYTF.

The V gene is TRBV6-5, the J gene TRBJ1-6; possible D gene TRBD1, 5 bases. V dropped 0 bases and J dropped 9 bases, with 15 bases sitting between them. Germline-derived CDR1 and CDR2 are MNHEY and SVGAGI. The length of the CDR3 is 16 residues. The CDR3 nucleotides read TGTGCCAGCAGTTACTCGGGTCCCAGGGCTGCTTCACCCCTCCACTTT. It specifies CASSYSGPRAASPLHF.

This clonotype was recorded a few times. The CDR3 reads CASSLRAGNEKLFF. The CDR3 nucleotides are TGTGCCAGCAGCTTACGGGCGGGTAATGAAAAACTGTTTTTT. The chain couples TRBV7-3 to TRBJ1-4; D gene ambiguous. Trimming took off 2 bases at V and 4 bases at J, with 8 bases between the two ends. The CDR3 is 14 amino acids. Germline CDR1 is SGHTA and CDR2 is FQGTGA.

The V call is TRBV20-1, the J call TRBJ2-7, with TRBD2 identical over 11 bases. Germline CDR1 and CDR2: DFQATT and SNEGSKA (reference sequence). CDR3 length: 14 residues. V lost 6 bases to trimming and J lost 2 bases; unmatched junction nucleotides: 6. The CDR3, as DNA: TGCAGTGCGAGACTAGCGGGGCCCCCCTACGAGCAGTACTTC. This gives the protein CSARLAGPPYEQYF.

J is TRBJ2-5 and V is TRBV4-2; no clear D. This CDR3 spans 15 amino acids. Germline V gives CDR1 LGHNA, CDR2 YNFKEQ. V dropped 1 base and J dropped 5 bases, with 14 bases sitting between them. The CDR3 sequence is CASSQVEMYGETQYF. The DNA of the CDR3 is TGTGCCAGCAGCCAAGTGGAGATGTACGGTGAGACCCAGTACTTC.

This clonotype has only a few counts. The V gene is TRBV4-3, the J gene TRBJ2-3; D gene uncertain. Germline V CDR1 and CDR2: LGHNA, YSLEER. V lost 4 bases and J lost 4, with 12 bases in between. CDR3 length: 14 residues. This CDR3 reads CASSPRATSDTQYF. The CDR3 nucleotides read TGCGCCAGCAGCCCTCGGGCTACTTCAGATACGCAGTATTTT.

Only a few counts were recorded for this clonotype. The chain is built from TRBV12-3 or TRBV12-4 and TRBJ2-5; a possible D gene is TRBD2 (6 bases). Trimming removed 5 bases from V and 2 bases from J, with 15 bases in between. This CDR3 spans 15 amino acids. The CDR3 spells CASSAETRIQETQYF. DNA of the CDR3: TGTGCCAGCAGTGCCGAGACTAGAATACAAGAGACCCAGTACTTC.

This clonotype showed up just a few times. This rearrangement joins TRBV6-2 or TRBV6-3 to TRBJ2-7, with unresolved D. In germline, CDR1 is MNHEY, CDR2 SVGEGT. The CDR3 sequence is 11 residues long. The germline V and J ends were trimmed by 5 bases and 7 bases, with 9 bases remaining between them. The CDR3 loop is CASSNLREQYF. DNA of the CDR3: TGTGCCAGCAGTAATCTTCGGGAGCAGTACTTC.

This clonotype turned up a few times. This sequence joins TRBV29-1 and TRBJ1-1; 7 positions match TRBD1. The germline gives CDR1 SQVTM, CDR2 ANQGSEA. The CDR3 is made up of 13 amino acids. V dropped 7 bases and J dropped 3; count of bases not matched to a gene: 8. This CDR3 reads CSAGTDPYTEAFF. CDR3 nucleotides: TGCAGCGCAGGGACAGACCCTTACACTGAAGCTTTCTTT.